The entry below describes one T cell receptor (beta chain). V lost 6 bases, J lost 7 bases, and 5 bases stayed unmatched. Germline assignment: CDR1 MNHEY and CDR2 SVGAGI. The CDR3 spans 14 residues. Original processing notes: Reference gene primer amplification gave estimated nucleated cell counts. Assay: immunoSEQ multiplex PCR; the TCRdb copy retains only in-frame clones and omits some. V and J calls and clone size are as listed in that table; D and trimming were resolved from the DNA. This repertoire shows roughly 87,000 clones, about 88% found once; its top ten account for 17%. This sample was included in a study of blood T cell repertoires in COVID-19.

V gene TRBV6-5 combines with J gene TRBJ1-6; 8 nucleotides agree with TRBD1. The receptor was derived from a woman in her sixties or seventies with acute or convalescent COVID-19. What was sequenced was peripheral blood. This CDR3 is CASSLGQGNSPLHF. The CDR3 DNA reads TGTGCCAGCAGCCTCGGACAGGGCAATTCACCCCTCCACTTT.